This is a list of T cell receptor beta chains from one sample in a study of metastatic and nonmetastatic thyroid tumors. TCRdb reassembled clones from the PCR reads with MiXCR. The table has about 45,000 clones, around 4% seen once. The sample taken for sequencing was blood. These receptor sequences come from a female donor with papillary thyroid cancer or a benign thyroid nodule (not recorded which). Some clones in this sample may be carry-over from other donors' samples. The CDR3 runs from the conserved cysteine through the conserved F or W. A D gene is named only where the DNA matches it firmly. Size is stated for part of the rows, as once, few or many counts, or as a class when the clone is expanded.

j_call v_call clone_size d_call cdr3_aa cdr3_nt
TRBJ2-7 TRBV11-3 many TRBD2 CASSFESSGIYEQYF TGTGCCAGCAGCTTCGAAAGTAGCGGGATCTACGAGCAGTACTTC
TRBJ2-7 TRBV10-2 many TRBD1 CASSEGTGEGEQYF TGCGCCAGCAGTGAGGGGACAGGGGAGGGGGAGCAGTACTTC
TRBJ2-5 TRBV14 many NA CASSQRKRNQETQYF TGTGCCAGCAGCCAACGGAAAAGGAATCAAGAGACCCAGTACTTC
TRBJ1-5 TRBV19 many NA CASSPPSRSSNQPQHF TGTGCCAGTAGTCCCCCCTCACGTAGTAGCAATCAGCCCCAGCATTTT
TRBJ1-5 TRBV5-1 many NA CASSLAGSYSNQPQHF TGCGCCAGCAGCTTGGCGGGCTCCTATAGCAATCAGCCCCAGCATTTT
TRBJ1-5 TRBV20-1 many NA CSARGQHSNQPQHF TGCAGTGCTAGAGGCCAGCATAGCAATCAGCCCCAGCATTTT
TRBJ2-7 TRBV7-9 many NA CASSPLAPEQYF TGTGCCAGCAGCCCACTAGCACCCGAGCAGTACTTC
TRBJ2-1 TRBV25-1 NA TRBD2 CASSEKRGLGLNNEQFF TGTGCCAGCAGTGAAAAGCGGGGCCTAGGGTTAAACAATGAGCAGTTCTTC
TRBJ2-7 TRBV6-1 many NA CASSSPFRDTYEQYF TGTGCCAGCAGTTCCCCGTTCCGGGACACATACGAGCAGTACTTC
TRBJ2-7 TRBV20-1 NA TRBD1 CSARVGGRQGTYEQYF TGCAGTGCGAGAGTAGGTGGGCGACAGGGGACCTACGAGCAGTACTTC
TRBJ2-5 TRBV27 many TRBD2 CASTQLAGGGETQYF TGTGCCAGCACCCAACTAGCGGGAGGGGGAGAGACCCAGTACTTC
TRBJ2-3 TRBV7-3 many NA CASSLGEADTQYF TGTGCCAGCAGCTTGGGGGAGGCAGATACGCAGTATTTT
TRBJ1-1 TRBV27 many TRBD1 CASSRPPGQGATEAFF TGTGCCAGCAGTCGACCACCGGGACAGGGGGCCACTGAAGCTTTCTTT
TRBJ1-2 TRBV7-9 many NA CASSSRAGGVAYGYTF TGTGCCAGCAGCTCACGTGCGGGGGGGGTGGCCTATGGCTACACCTTC
TRBJ1-4 TRBV15 many NA CATSRLKGITNEKLFF TGTGCCACCAGCAGACTCAAGGGGATAACTAATGAAAAACTGTTTTTT
TRBJ1-2 TRBV6-1 many NA CASSERGSGYGYTF TGTGCCAGCAGTGAACGGGGGAGCGGCTATGGCTACACCTTC
TRBJ1-1 TRBV24-1 many NA CATSDPPPGVDTEAFF TGTGCCACCAGTGATCCTCCCCCCGGGGTAGATACTGAAGCTTTCTTT
TRBJ1-3 TRBV5-1 NA NA CASSLYPVSSRNTIYF TGCGCCAGCAGCTTGTATCCGGTTAGCTCTAGAAACACCATATATTTT
TRBJ1-2 TRBV5-6 many NA CASSFYASYGYTF TGTGCCAGCAGCTTCTACGCATCCTATGGCTACACCTTC
TRBJ2-1 TRBV12-3/TRBV12-4 many NA CASRGLGTAQQFF TGTGCCAGCAGGGGACTCGGGACAGCGCAGCAGTTCTTC
TRBJ1-3 TRBV6-1 many NA CASSEGAGKGNTIYF TGTGCCAGCAGTGAAGGGGCAGGAAAAGGAAACACCATATATTTT
TRBJ2-1 TRBV12-3/TRBV12-4 many NA CASSSGTGYPSYNEQFF TGTGCCAGCAGTTCCGGGACTGGCTACCCCTCCTACAATGAGCAGTTCTTC
TRBJ1-3 TRBV19 few NA CAGSVSGTWGSGNTIYF TGTGCCGGTAGTGTCTCCGGGACATGGGGCTCTGGAAACACCATATATTTT
TRBJ2-7 TRBV4-2 few NA CASSQEEDGANEQYF TGTGCCAGCAGCCAAGAAGAGGACGGTGCGAACGAGCAGTACTTC